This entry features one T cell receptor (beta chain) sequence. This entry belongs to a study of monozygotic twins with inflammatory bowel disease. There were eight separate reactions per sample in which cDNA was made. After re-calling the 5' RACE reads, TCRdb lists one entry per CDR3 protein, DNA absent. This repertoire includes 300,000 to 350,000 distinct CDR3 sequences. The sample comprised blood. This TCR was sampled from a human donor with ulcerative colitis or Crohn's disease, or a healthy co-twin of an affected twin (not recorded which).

CDR3: CASRDPFAGNTIYF. The V gene is TRBV5-1, the J gene TRBJ1-3. CDR3 length equals 14 residues. Germline-derived CDR1 and CDR2 are SGHRS and YFSETQ.